This TCR beta chain derives from a study of blood T cell repertoires in COVID-19. Study details: Samples representing acute and convalescent COVID-19 were sourced from the United States, Italy and Spain. From T cells, B-cell-depleted T cells, or PBMCs came the material, which was cDNA or gDNA.

Methods used by the authors: By means of reference gene primer amplification, nucleated cell counts were estimated. Sequencing used immunoSEQ multiplex PCR; TCRdb keeps in-frame clones, though not all of them. The V and J calls and the clone size are those of that table, but D and trimming were determined from the DNA. The table lists 30,000 to 40,000 clones, 65% to 90% of them singletons, with just over 5.5% in the top ten. The source material was peripheral blood. This sequence originates from an elderly woman with active or convalescent COVID-19.

This CDR3 is CASSEPNRGSGSPLHF. CDR3 coding DNA: TGTGCCAGCAGTGAACCGAACAGGGGAAGCGGTTCACCCCTCCACTTT. The chain combines TRBV2 with TRBJ1-6, with 7 bases fitting TRBD1. Trimming at V came to 2 bases and at J to 9 bases, leaving 10 bases not matched to a gene. The germline V gene encodes CDR1 SNHLY and CDR2 FYNNEI. The CDR3 runs 16 residues.